This T cell receptor beta chain was found in a study of OX40 agonist ivuxolimab in advanced cancers. Regarding the complete study: Ivuxolimab, which targeted the costimulatory receptor OX40 (CD134), was an agonistic, fully human IgG2 monoclonal antibody. Intravenous ivuxolimab was administered to patients every 2 weeks at six dose levels: 0.01, 0.1, 0.3, 1.5, 3 and 10 mg/kg. Of the approximately 54 dose-escalation patients, hepatocellular carcinoma was present in approximately 20, melanoma in roughly 15, renal cell carcinoma in 9 and head and neck cancer in 9. In the dose-escalation cohort, nearly 85% of patients were male, and the mean age was 60 years with a range of roughly 20 to 79. Patients were allowed to have had prior anti-PD-1, anti-PD-L1 or anti-CTLA-4 therapy, and approximately 37% of the dose-escalation patients had been treated with checkpoint inhibitors. Three dose-escalation patients achieved partial responses, one with hepatocellular carcinoma and two with cutaneous melanoma. Peripheral TCRbeta sequencing was intended to test whether TCR sequence diversity was altered and clonal T-cell expansion was caused by ivuxolimab. The monotherapy dose-escalation portion (N of about 52 patients) of the phase I ivuxolimab trial is reported in the paper. Broad study findings and their caveats: Low levels of normalized T-cell clonal expansion were also seen in some patients who did not respond. On average, CD8+ T cells showed more expanded clones than CD4+ T cells after ivuxolimab. Clonal expansion of both CD4+ and CD8+ blood T cells was observed from baseline to week 6 at doses 0.1 to 3.0 mg/kg. In the 0.1-3.0 mg/kg groups, partial responders were among the patients with the lowest normalized peripheral clonal expansion, particularly in CD8+ T cells. Antigen specificity was not determined for the clonally expanded peripheral T cells.

The trial excluded patients who had a history of autoimmune disease or who were on systemic immunosuppression. Peripheral blood for TCR sequencing was drawn from every dose cohort at baseline, at cycle 4 day 1 and at cycle 7 day 1. Samples came from an open-label, multicenter, first-in-human phase I dose-escalation trial of ivuxolimab. Adults with locally advanced or metastatic melanoma, renal cell carcinoma, hepatocellular carcinoma or head and neck squamous cell carcinoma were enrolled in the trial. CD4+ and CD8+ T cells were sorted separately from peripheral blood before TCR sequencing. To sequence the TCRbeta CDR3 region, genomic DNA was isolated from the sorted cells. The immunoSEQ Assay was used to sequence the TCRbeta CDR3 regions. This immuneACCESS table, as held by TCRdb, lists in-frame sequences with V and J called but not all clones. Of the missing ones, under half trace to an unresolved V gene in checked studies; the others have no known cause. The sample table records roughly 71,000 clones; 70% to 80% of these occur just once. Over 1.5% of the sample belongs to the ten largest clones.

The CDR3 starts with the cysteine, ends with the phenylalanine, and has 15 residues. Only the CDR3 DNA is retained, 45 bases long and in frame from the first base. V loses 3 bases at its end and J loses 5 bases; junction bases beyond the gene matches: 10. CDR1 and CDR2 (SGHRS, YFSETQ) derive from the germline V gene. Note on this clone: Its antigen is still unknown. There are no base qualities to consult, and no much larger clone falls within one base.

The sequence came from an adult with an advanced solid tumor such as melanoma, head and neck, liver or kidney cancer. This chain is built from TRBV5-1 and TRBJ2-5; 7 central bases correspond to TRBD1. The sample in question was CD4+ or CD8+ T cells sorted from blood, obtained in a trial of the OX40 agonist ivuxolimab. This receptor carries the CDR3 CASSSSGTATETQYF. The nucleotide sequence reads TGCGCCAGCAGCTCGTCCGGGACAGCCACGGAGACCCAGTACTTC. Extended through the reference TRBV5-1 and TRBJ2-5 proteins, this CDR3 yields the full variable domain: KAGVTQTPRYLIKTRGQQVTLSCSPISGHRSVSWYQQTPGQGLQFLFEYFSETQRNKGNFPGRFSGRQFSNSRSEMNVSTLELGDSALYLCASSSSGTATETQYFGPGTRLLVL.